Following are 26 T cell receptor beta chains from one sample sequenced in a study of beta chain features in type 1 diabetes. The antigens these receptors bind are not known. What was sequenced were expressed TCRB transcripts, since all of the isolated RNA had been reverse transcribed. The assay was immunoSEQ multiplex PCR, and TCRdb's table has in-frame clones only and misses some. The table lists approximately 600,000 clones, around 12% of them singletons, with around 0.12% in the top ten. Whole-study findings and limits: Moderate yet significant TCRB CDR3 shortening was seen in Type 1 diabetes patients in all four CD4+ subsets.

The sample comprised naive CD4+ T cells from blood. All receptors come from a man aged 25-45 years with type 1 diabetes.

This clone was seen more than once but under ten times. V is TRBV5-4 and J is TRBJ2-3; 10 bases are shared with TRBD2. CDR3 length: 17 amino acids. J was trimmed by 0 bases and V by 3 bases; bases with no gene match: 7. Per the germline V gene, CDR1 is SGHNT and CDR2 is YYREEE (reference sequence). The CDR3 nucleotides read TGTGCCAGCAGCTCCTACCTAGCGGGAGCTAGCACAGATACGCAGTATTTT. As protein: CASSSYLAGASTDTQYF. The entire variable domain, with the rest obtained from reference TRBV5-4 and TRBJ2-3, is as follows: ETGVTQSPTHLIKTRGQQVTLRCSSQSGHNTVSWYQQALGQGPQFIFQYYREEENGRGNFPPRFSGLQFPNYSSELNVNALELDDSALYLCASSSYLAGASTDTQYFGPGTRLTVL.

V and J are TRBV19 and TRBJ1-1; maybe TRBD1 (6 bases). Trimming pared 2 bases from V and 3 bases from J, leaving 7 bases between. Germline V gene lookup returns CDR1 LNHDA and CDR2 SQIVND (reference sequence). The CDR3 runs to 13 residues. CDR3 DNA sequence: TGTGCCAGTAGTATAAACAGGGACACTGAAGCTTTCTTT. Amino acids: CASSINRDTEAFF.

This chain links TRBV4-3 with TRBJ1-2; TRBD1 aligns across 8 bases. The V segment lost 4 bases and the J segment 0 bases; nucleotides outside the gene matches: 4. CDR3 size: 15 residues. Germline-derived CDR1 and CDR2 are LGHNA and YSLEER. The CDR3: CASSRGQGPNYGYTF. DNA of the CDR3: TGCGCCAGCAGCCGTGGACAGGGCCCTAACTATGGCTACACCTTC.

This chain links TRBV30 with TRBJ2-2; 9 positions agree with TRBD1. The CDR3 runs to 13 residues. Trimming took 5 bases from V and 6 from J; bases not matched to a gene: 4. Germline CDR1 and CDR2: GTSNPN and SVGIG (reference sequence). The CDR3 protein is CAWGGQGAGELFF. CDR3 DNA sequence: TGTGCCTGGGGGGGACAGGGCGCCGGGGAGCTGTTTTTT.

This clone was counted a few times. The rearrangement links TRBV30 to TRBJ1-3, with D possibly TRBD1 on 5 matching bases. The length of the CDR3 is 11 residues. Germline V CDR1 and CDR2: GTSNPN, SVGIG (reference sequence). Trimming left V 4 bases short and J 4 bases short, with 5 bases between. CDR3 sequence reads: CAWNRGNTIYF. The CDR3, as DNA: TGTGCCTGGAACAGGGGAAACACCATATATTTT.

A remark on this clone: In the same sample, other DNA sequences code for this CDR3. In DNA, the CDR3 is TGCAGCGTTGAGGCAGGGGGCGGCTATGGCTACACCTTC. Translated, it gives CSVEAGGGYGYTF. The chain employs TRBV29-1 and TRBJ1-2; TRBD1 matches at 8 bases. Germline lookup yields CDR1 SQVTM and CDR2 ANQGSEA. Trimming cost V 3 bases and J 4 bases; bases outside gene matches: 4. The CDR3 sequence is 13 residues long.

This clone was counted between two and nine times. The J gene is TRBJ1-5, the V gene TRBV1. TRBV1 is tagged as a pseudogene. This CDR3 region has 11 residues. The CDR3: CTSSQDRPPRF. In DNA, the CDR3 is TGCACCAGCAGCCAAGATCGCCCCCCTCGGTTT.

The CDR3 loop is CASSYGGNQFF. The CDR3 bases are TGTGCCAGCAGTTACGGGGGTAATCAGTTCTTC. V and J are TRBV6-6 and TRBJ2-1; D is tentatively TRBD1 or TRBD2 (5 bases each). The CDR3 runs 11 residues. The germline V gene encodes CDR1 MNHNY and CDR2 SVGAGI (reference sequence). V was pared by 2 bases and J by 13 bases, with 9 bases between.

This clone came up a few times. The chain has TRBV5-1 and TRBJ2-7, with a possible D match to TRBD1 (5 bases). Germline V gene data show CDR1 as SGHRS and CDR2 as YFSETQ. V was trimmed by 1 base and J by 2 bases, leaving 19 bases between them. CDR3 length equals 17 residues. CDR3 bases: TGCGCCAGCAGCTTGCAATCTGGTACGGCAGGGCCCTACGAGCAGTACTTC. Protein sequence: CASSLQSGTAGPYEQYF. Full variable domain (remainder filled in from reference TRBV5-1 and TRBJ2-7): KAGVTQTPRYLIKTRGQQVTLSCSPISGHRSVSWYQQTPGQGLQFLFEYFSETQRNKGNFPGRFSGRQFSNSRSEMNVSTLELGDSALYLCASSLQSGTAGPYEQYFGPGTRLTVT.

This clone was seen only a few times. The genes are TRBV30 and TRBJ2-5; D unresolved. V was shortened by 3 bases and J by 4 bases, with 9 bases between the two germline ends. The germline CDR1 and CDR2 sequences are GTSNPN and SVGIG (reference sequence). The CDR3 spans 12 residues. The CDR3 coding sequence is TGTGCCTGGAGGGGAAAAGGAGAGACCCAGTACTTC. This gives the protein CAWRGKGETQYF.

This clone appeared a few times. The genes are TRBV18 and TRBJ2-1; D may match TRBD1 or TRBD2 (6 bases each). The V end lost 4 bases, the J end lost 8 bases, and 15 bases lay between the germline ends. This CDR3 has 14 amino acids. Germline V gives CDR1 KGHSH, CDR2 LQKENI. Here the CDR3 reads CASSRRWGADEQFF. As DNA, the CDR3 is TGTGCCAGCTCACGTCGTTGGGGGGCCGATGAGCAGTTCTTC.

The V gene is TRBV6-1, the J gene TRBJ1-4, with D possibly matching TRBD1 (5 bases). V lost 4 bases and J 2 bases, leaving 26 bases between the germline ends. This CDR3 is built from 20 residues. Germline V gives CDR1 MNHNS, CDR2 SASEGT. CDR3 protein: CASSVYTGTSTRLTNEKLFF. As DNA, the CDR3 is TGTGCCAGCAGTGTCTATACCGGGACGTCTACGAGGTTGACTAATGAAAAACTGTTTTTT.

Details on this clone: Additional DNA sequences in this sample encode the identical CDR3. The V and J genes are TRBV9 and TRBJ1-1, with D uncertain. The CDR3 covers 13 residues. V was trimmed by 0 bases and J by 4 bases, leaving 7 bases between them. Germline CDR1 is SGDLS and CDR2 is YYNGEE. The CDR3 region is CASSVGAGTEAFF. As DNA, the CDR3 is TGTGCCAGCAGCGTAGGAGCGGGCACTGAAGCTTTCTTT.

This clone was counted between two and nine times. The V call is TRBV9, the J call TRBJ2-5, with 9 bases lining up with TRBD2. There are 16 residues in the CDR3. CDR1 is SGDLS, CDR2 YYNGEE, per germline. The J segment lost 2 bases and the V segment lost 2 bases, leaving 7 bases of the junction unmatched. In nucleotides, the CDR3 is TGTGCCAGCAGCGTCGGGACAGCGGGAGGTCAAGAGACCCAGTACTTC. Translating it yields CASSVGTAGGQETQYF.

This clone came up a few times. The rearrangement uses TRBV6-6 and TRBJ2-5; 8 positions agree with TRBD1. In germline, CDR1 is MNHNY, CDR2 SVGAGI (reference sequence). This CDR3 is 12 amino acids long. The trim removed 7 bases at V and 5 bases at J, leaving 3 bases unmatched. Here the CDR3 reads CASNRGWETQYF. CDR3 nucleotides: TGTGCCAGCAACAGGGGGTGGGAGACCCAGTACTTC.

The chain uses TRBV28 and TRBJ1-2, with D tentatively TRBD1 (5 bases). The V and J ends lost 10 bases and 0 bases respectively, with 12 bases between them. The germline CDR1 and CDR2 sequences are MDHEN and SYDVKM. CDR3 length: 13 amino acids. CDR3 amino acids: CAIGGAANYGYTF. In DNA form, the CDR3 reads TGTGCCATTGGAGGGGCAGCTAACTATGGCTACACCTTC.

This clone was counted a few times. V and J are TRBV4-3 and TRBJ2-1; 8 bases are shared with TRBD1. Trimming at V came to 0 bases and at J to 7 bases, leaving 5 bases not matched to a gene. The CDR3 contains 15 residues. Germline values: CDR1 LGHNA, CDR2 YSLEER. The CDR3 sequence is CASSQDQGARNEQFF. CDR3 coding DNA: TGCGCCAGCAGCCAAGATCAGGGGGCGAGGAATGAGCAGTTCTTC.

The chain joins TRBV15 to TRBJ2-1; tentative D call: TRBD1 (5 bases). The germline CDR1 and CDR2 sequences are LNHNV and YYDKDF (reference sequence). The CDR3 is 13 amino acids. Trimming cost V 1 base and J 8 bases, with 9 bases left between them. The CDR3 region is CATSRVTVDEQFF. CDR3 sequence (DNA): TGTGCCACCAGCAGAGTGACAGTCGATGAGCAGTTCTTC. Complete variable domain (other parts from reference TRBV15 and TRBJ2-1): DAMVIQNPRYQVTQFGKPVTLSCSQTLNHNVMYWYQQKSSQAPKLLFHYYDKDFNNEADTPDNFQSRRPNTSFCFLDIRSPGLGDTAMYLCATSRVTVDEQFFGPGTRLTVL.

Remarks on this clone: Other DNA sequences in this specimen translate into the identical CDR3. This rearrangement joins TRBV28 to TRBJ2-3; no clear D gene. Per germline, CDR1 MDHEN and CDR2 SYDVKM. The CDR3 extends over 13 amino acids. The V end lost 3 bases, the J end lost 3 bases, and 7 bases lay between the germline ends. This CDR3 is CASSLQGTDTQYF. CDR3 DNA sequence: TGTGCCAGCAGTTTGCAAGGGACAGATACGCAGTATTTT.

In its sample, this clone was seen a few times. V usage is TRBV19 and J usage is TRBJ2-1; D might be TRBD2 (5 bases). Trimming removed 7 bases from V and 6 bases from J, with 13 bases in between. This CDR3 region has 13 residues. Germline loops: CDR1 LNHDA, CDR2 SQIVND (reference sequence). DNA of the CDR3: TGTGCCAGTATCGGGATAGATGTCAATGAGCAGTTCTTC. Translation: CASIGIDVNEQFF.

The rearrangement uses TRBV19 and TRBJ1-2; no definite D call. V lost 4 bases and J 3 bases, leaving 3 bases between the germline ends. CDR3 length: 11 residues. CDR1 is LNHDA and CDR2 is SQIVND in the germline V gene (reference sequence). CDR3 in amino acids: CASSNDYGYTF. In nucleotides, the CDR3 is TGTGCCAGTAGTAACGACTATGGCTACACCTTC.

The gene calls are TRBV30 and TRBJ1-2; unclear D gene. V dropped 2 bases and J dropped 5 bases, with 6 bases sitting between them. The CDR3 consists of 11 residues. In germline, CDR1 is GTSNPN, CDR2 SVGIG (reference sequence). The CDR3 sequence is CAWSTEYGYTF. CDR3 DNA: TGTGCCTGGAGTACAGAGTATGGCTACACCTTC. Using reference TRBV30 and TRBJ1-2 for the parts outside the CDR3, the full variable domain is SQTIHQWPATLVQPVGSPLSLECTVEGTSNPNLYWYRQAAGRGLQLLFYSVGIGQISSEVPQNLSASRPQDRQFILSSKKLLLSDSGFYLCAWSTEYGYTFGSGTRLTVV.

The J gene is TRBJ2-5, the V gene TRBV7-2; TRBD1 aligns across 7 bases. The J call may be incorrect, as the DNA end agrees better with TRBJ2-7. The CDR3 covers 15 residues. From germline, CDR1 is SGHTA and CDR2 FQGNSA. CDR3 sequence (DNA): TGTGCCAGCAGCTCTAACCGGGACAGCACCTACGAGCAGTACTTC. It codes for CASSSNRDSTYEQYF.

The V gene is TRBV5-4, the J gene TRBJ1-1; 8 bases are a match to TRBD1. V shed 3 bases, J shed 7 bases, and the junction held 11 bases outside the gene matches. From germline, CDR1 is SGHNT and CDR2 YYREEE (reference sequence). The CDR3 consists of 15 residues. The CDR3 DNA sequence: TGTGCCAGCAGCTCCCAGGGGGACAGGCCTAATGAAGCTTTCTTT. Protein: CASSSQGDRPNEAFF.

Worth noting for this clone: The same CDR3 can be traced to other DNA sequences in this sample. The chain couples TRBV4-2 to TRBJ2-3; D not certain. Deletions cut 0 bases from V and 1 base from J, with 8 bases between. The CDR3 runs to 15 residues. CDR1 LGHNA and CDR2 YNFKEQ come from the germline V gene. The CDR3 DNA reads as TGTGCCAGCAGCCAAGACAGTGGGGGCACAGATACGCAGTATTTT. Encoded protein: CASSQDSGGTDTQYF.

The CDR3 nucleotides are TGCGCCAGCAGCCAAGACAGTGCAGACCCCTACGAGCAGTACTTC. It encodes CASSQDSADPYEQYF. The chain has TRBV4-3 and TRBJ2-7; no firm D call. The germline CDR1 and CDR2 sequences are LGHNA and YSLEER. The CDR3 is 15 amino acids. The V end lost 0 bases, the J end lost 2 bases, and 11 bases lay between the germline ends.